Detailed here is one T cell receptor (beta chain). What it recognizes is unknown. This record belongs to a study of OX40 agonist ivuxolimab in advanced cancers. Overall study findings and caveats: The study observed clonal expansion of CD4+ and CD8+ blood T cells by week 6 at 0.1 to 3.0 mg/kg.

V lost 5 bases to trimming and J lost 0 bases; unmatched junction nucleotides: 5. Germline lookup yields CDR1 SGHTA and CDR2 FQGNSA. The CDR3 is made up of 16 amino acids. Individuals having autoimmune disease history or systemic immunosuppression were not enrolled. TCRdb's table, derived via immunoSEQ multiplex PCR, lists solely in-frame clones and lacks some. The sample lists tens of thousands of clones, about 92% occurring once. The TCR comes from an adult with an advanced solid tumor such as melanoma, head and neck, liver or kidney cancer. This specimen was CD4+ or CD8+ T cells sorted from blood, taken in a trial of the OX40 agonist ivuxolimab. The rearrangement links TRBV7-2 to TRBJ2-2, with 8 bases identical to TRBD1. For the CDR3, the DNA is TGTGCCAGCAGCGCGGACAGGGTTACGAACACCGGGGAGCTGTTTTTT. Translated, it gives CASSADRVTNTGELFF.